This TCR beta chain was obtained from a study of blood T cell repertoires in COVID-19. Whole-study context: Spain, Italy and the United States supplied samples that represented acute and convalescent COVID-19. Sample material is recorded as cDNA or gDNA derived from T cells, B-cell-depleted T cells, or PBMCs.

Original handling: Estimates of nucleated cell counts were drawn from the amplification of reference gene primers. Produced via immunoSEQ multiplex PCR; TCRdb's table is partial and in-frame only. V, J and clone size are taken as reported in that table, and D and trimming were inferred from the DNA itself. The table includes 56,000 or so clones, about 85% detected once. Germline V gene sequence: CDR1 SNHLY, CDR2 FYNNEI. This CDR3 comprises 14 residues. The V gene end was trimmed by 7 bases and the J gene end by 4 bases; junction bases not matched to a gene: 8. The sample was peripheral blood. This receptor was obtained from a man aged 45 to 65 with acute or convalescent COVID-19. The J gene is TRBJ2-5, the V gene TRBV2, with TRBD2 matching over 8 bases. CDR3 region: CASTRGAGGETQYF. The CDR3 nucleotides are TGTGCCAGCACGAGGGGGGCGGGAGGAGAGACCCAGTACTTC.